This paragraph covers one TCR beta chain sequence. The ends lost 5 bases at V and 4 bases at J; junction bases unmatched: 10. The CDR3 length is 15 residues. CDR1 is MNHNY and CDR2 is SVGAGI in the germline V gene (reference sequence). The data derive from a study of control samples from healthy donors and cancer patients. Produced via immunoSEQ multiplex PCR; TCRdb's table is partial and in-frame only. The sample lists 75,000 to 95,000 clones, over 75% occurring once. The sequence derives from a woman younger than 30 in good health. The V and J genes are TRBV6-6 and TRBJ1-2; 7 nucleotides align to TRBD1. The source material was blood. The CDR3 is CASSPWDSRLYGYTF. The DNA of the CDR3 is TGTGCCAGCAGTCCTTGGGACAGCAGGCTCTATGGCTACACCTTC.